Presented here are 13 T cell receptor beta chains from one specimen sequenced in a study of PD-1 blockade in classical Hodgkin lymphoma. Measured with immunoSEQ multiplex PCR; TCRdb has only the in-frame clones, and not every one. This table has more than 1,200 clones, approximately 80% appearing once. Relapse after autologous stem cell transplantation occurred in every patient, and brentuximab vedotin exposure varied. Isolation of CD8+ T cells from thawed PBMCs used magnetic negative selection. Sequenced here: CD8+ T cells from blood, sampled at baseline. The source is a human donor with classical Hodgkin lymphoma.

V gene TRBV2 combines with J gene TRBJ2-7; unclear D gene. V shed 3 bases and J shed 6 bases, with 12 bases lying between them. From germline, CDR1 is SNHLY and CDR2 FYNNEI. The CDR3 loop spans 13 amino acids. CDR3 protein: CASSDRNIREQYF. CDR3 coding DNA: TGTGCCAGCAGTGATCGAAACATACGCGAGCAGTACTTC. Based on the CDR3 plus reference TRBV2 and TRBJ2-7, the full variable domain is EPEVTQTPSHQVTQMGQEVILRCVPISNHLYFYWYRQILGQKVEFLVSFYNNEISEKSEIFDDQFSVERPDGSNFTLKIRSTKLEDSAMYFCASSDRNIREQYFGPGTRLTVT.

This chain uses TRBV29-1 with TRBJ1-2; 9 nucleotides match TRBD1. This CDR3 comprises 15 residues. The germline gives CDR1 SQVTM, CDR2 ANQGSEA. The trim removed 4 bases at V and 6 bases at J, leaving 12 bases unmatched. CDR3 sequence (DNA): TGCAGCGTTGTGAGTCCGGGACAGGGTTTGGATGGCTACACCTTC. Translated, it gives CSVVSPGQGLDGYTF.

V gene TRBV29-1 combines with J gene TRBJ2-7; 9 nucleotides align to TRBD1. Germline assignment: CDR1 SQVTM and CDR2 ANQGSEA. V was pared by 4 bases and J by 6 bases, with 7 bases of the junction left unmatched. The length of the CDR3 is 13 residues. In DNA form, the CDR3 reads TGCAGCGTTGGGACAGGGGAAGACGGCGAGCAGTACTTC. Translating gives CSVGTGEDGEQYF.

The genes are TRBV5-1 and TRBJ2-1; the D gene is possibly TRBD1 (6 bases). The CDR3 is 14 residues long. V lost 1 base to trimming and J lost 10 bases, with 15 bases between them. Germline CDR1 SGHRS, CDR2 YFSETQ. As DNA, the CDR3 is TGCGCCAGCAGCTTGCCCAGGGGATCGGGAGAGCAGTTCTTC. Its protein product is CASSLPRGSGEQFF.

The chain joins TRBV7-6 to TRBJ1-6, with 7 bases identical to TRBD1. The V segment lost 0 bases and the J segment 9 bases; nucleotides outside the gene matches: 5. Germline V lookup: CDR1 SGHVS, CDR2 FNYEAQ. The length of the CDR3 is 15 residues. The CDR3 spells CASSLALTGTSPLHF. The CDR3 region has the DNA TGTGCCAGCAGCTTAGCCCTGACAGGGACTTCACCCCTCCACTTT.

The chain recombines TRBV4-1 with TRBJ1-4; D unclear. This CDR3 has 18 amino acids. Germline CDR1 is MGHRA and CDR2 is YSYEKL. Trimming shortened V by 2 bases and J by 1 base, and 17 bases separated the two germline ends. CDR3 DNA: TGCGCCAGCAGCCAACACGACGGTTGGCTTGGAACTAATGAAAAACTGTTTTTT. Protein: CASSQHDGWLGTNEKLFF.

The rearrangement joins TRBV14 to TRBJ2-7, with TRBD2 matching 8 bases. The CDR3 has 17 residues. Losses at the gene ends were 0 bases for V and 0 bases for J; bases not matched to a gene: 7. Germline CDR1 and CDR2: SGHDN and FVKESK. DNA for the CDR3: TGTGCCAGCAGCCAAGAAAGGGCACGGGAGGGCTCCTACGAGCAGTACTTC. Protein product: CASSQERAREGSYEQYF.

The CDR3 region has the DNA TGTGCCAGCAGATGGACTAGCGGGGGGGCCGGCACCGGGGAGCTGTTTTTT. Its protein product is CASRWTSGGAGTGELFF. The chain couples TRBV11-2 to TRBJ2-2; 15 nucleotides match TRBD2. In germline, CDR1 is SGHAT, CDR2 FQNNGV. The CDR3 contains 17 residues. J was trimmed by 4 bases and V by 6 bases; bases with no gene match: 6.

The rearrangement joins TRBV11-2 to TRBJ2-5; no clear D gene. With 4 bases removed from V and 5 bases from J, the gap between germline ends came to 5 bases. The CDR3 runs to 11 residues. Germline V CDR1 and CDR2: SGHAT, FQNNGV. CDR3 coding DNA: TGTGCCAGCAGCTCCCGGGAGACCCAGTACTTC. Translation: CASSSRETQYF.

The V gene is TRBV28, the J gene TRBJ2-7; D ambiguous. Germline values: CDR1 MDHEN, CDR2 SYDVKM. Trimming left V 5 bases short and J 1 base short, with 12 bases between. The CDR3 has 14 residues. The CDR3 sequence: CASSLAVLSYEQYF. CDR3 coding DNA: TGTGCCAGCAGTCTTGCAGTACTATCCTACGAGCAGTACTTC.

The chain carries TRBV4-1 and TRBJ2-2; 7 nucleotides align to TRBD2. The trim removed 0 bases at V and 6 bases at J, leaving 10 bases unmatched. The germline V gene encodes CDR1 MGHRA and CDR2 YSYEKL. CDR3 length equals 17 residues. The CDR3 reads CASSQEPGLRWAGELFF. The CDR3 coding sequence is TGCGCCAGCAGCCAAGAACCGGGACTACGATGGGCCGGGGAGCTGTTTTTT.

The V and J genes are TRBV21-1 and TRBJ2-6; the D call TRBD2 from the table was never checked on the DNA. TRBV21-1 is a recognized pseudogene. The CDR3 has 16 amino acids. For the CDR3, the DNA is TGTGCCAGCAGCCCGTCGTCGCGCTCTGGGGCCAACGTCCTGACTTTC. It codes for CASSPSSRSGANVLTF.

The chain uses TRBV7-9 and TRBJ2-1; TRBD1 might be the D (6 bases). CDR1 is SEHNR, CDR2 FQNEAQ, per germline (reference sequence). The ends were cut back, 5 bases at V and 3 bases at J, with 14 bases in the middle. The CDR3 consists of 15 residues. The CDR3 loop is CASSPQGSNYNEQFF. The CDR3 DNA is TGTGCCAGCAGCCCTCAGGGGTCCAACTACAATGAGCAGTTCTTC.